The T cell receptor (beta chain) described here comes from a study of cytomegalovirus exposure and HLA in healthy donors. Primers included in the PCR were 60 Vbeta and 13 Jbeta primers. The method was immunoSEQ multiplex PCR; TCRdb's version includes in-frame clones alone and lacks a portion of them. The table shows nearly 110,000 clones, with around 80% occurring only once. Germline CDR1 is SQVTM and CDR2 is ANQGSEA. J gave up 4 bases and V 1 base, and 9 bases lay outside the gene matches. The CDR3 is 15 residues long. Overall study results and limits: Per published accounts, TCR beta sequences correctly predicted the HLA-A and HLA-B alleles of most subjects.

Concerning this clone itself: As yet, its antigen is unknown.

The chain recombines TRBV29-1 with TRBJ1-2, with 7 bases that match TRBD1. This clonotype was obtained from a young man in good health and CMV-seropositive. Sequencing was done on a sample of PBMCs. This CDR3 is CSVEGVGQGGYGYTF. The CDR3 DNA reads TGCAGCGTTGAAGGGGTGGGGCAGGGGGGCTATGGCTACACCTTC.